The 30 T cell receptor beta chains listed next were all sequenced from one sample in a study of OX40 agonist ivuxolimab in advanced cancers. Using immunoSEQ multiplex PCR, the repertoire was profiled, and TCRdb retains in-frame clones only, with some absent. The table lists 70,000 or so clones, about 94% of them singletons, with over 6% in the top ten. The input for sequencing was CD4+ or CD8+ T cells sorted from blood, taken in a trial of the OX40 agonist ivuxolimab. The receptors derive from an adult with an advanced solid tumor such as melanoma, head and neck, liver or kidney cancer.

This chain uses TRBV2 with TRBJ1-5; D might be TRBD1 (6 bases). The germline V gene has CDR1 SNHLY and CDR2 FYNNEI. The CDR3 sequence is 14 residues long. V was pared by 2 bases and J by 3 bases, with 8 bases between. The CDR3 nucleotides are TGTGCCAGCAGTGAATGGGGGCTCAATCAGCCCCAGCATTTT. Translation: CASSEWGLNQPQHF.

This rearrangement joins TRBV7-9 to TRBJ2-1, with D perhaps matching TRBD2 (6 bases). CDR1 and CDR2 from the germline V gene are SEHNR and FQNEAQ (reference sequence). This CDR3 is built from 15 residues. V lost 2 bases and J 3 bases, leaving 11 bases between the germline ends. CDR3 sequence reads: CASSLTTGDYNEQFF. Here the CDR3 DNA reads TGTGCCAGCAGCTTAACAACGGGGGACTACAATGAGCAGTTCTTC. Looking up the rest from reference TRBV7-9 and TRBJ2-1 gives the full variable domain: DTGVSQNPRHKITKRGQNVTFRCDPISEHNRLYWYRQTLGQGPEFLTYFQNEAQLEKSRLLSDRFSAERPKGSFSTLEIQRTEQGDSAMYLCASSLTTGDYNEQFFGPGTRLTVL.

CDR3 loop: CASSPGTGWEGETQYF. CDR3 nucleotide sequence: TGTGCCAGCAGCCCTGGGACAGGGTGGGAGGGGGAGACCCAGTACTTC. The rearrangement links TRBV11-2 to TRBJ2-5, with 9 bases fitting TRBD1. Trimming at V came to 5 bases and at J to 5 bases, leaving 12 bases not matched to a gene. The CDR3 totals 16 residues. Per the germline V gene, CDR1 is SGHAT and CDR2 is FQNNGV.

The chain joins TRBV5-3 to TRBJ1-6; 7 bases align to TRBD1. TRBV5-3 qualifies as an ORF whose function is uncertain. Trimming removed 2 bases from V and 5 bases from J; junction bases left unmatched: 7. There are 16 residues in the CDR3. CDR3 nucleotides: TGTGCCAGAAGCTTAGGTCCGGGACAGAATAATTCACCCCTCCACTTT. This sequence encodes CARSLGPGQNNSPLHF.

V is TRBV27 and J is TRBJ1-5; a weak D match, TRBD1 (5 bases). This CDR3 comprises 16 residues. Germline V lookup: CDR1 MNHEY, CDR2 SMNVEV (reference sequence). V gave up 0 bases and J gave up 3 bases, with 12 bases separating them. Written as DNA, the CDR3 is TGTGCCAGCAGTTTATCAGGGGTCCATGCCAATCAGCCCCAGCATTTT. Encoded protein: CASSLSGVHANQPQHF.

The V call is TRBV5-1, the J call TRBJ1-3; D call uncertain. Germline V lookup: CDR1 SGHRS, CDR2 YFSETQ. Trimming pared 2 bases from V and 0 bases from J, leaving 12 bases between. This CDR3 region has 16 residues. This CDR3 reads CASSLSDPGSGNTIYF. CDR3 coding DNA: TGCGCCAGCAGCTTATCGGACCCCGGCTCTGGAAACACCATATATTTT.

The chain recombines TRBV30 with TRBJ1-1; D perhaps matches TRBD1 (6 bases). The CDR3 covers 13 residues. Between the trimmed V and J ends, which lost 4 bases and 4 bases, there was a span of 13 bases. Germline V gene lookup returns CDR1 GTSNPN and CDR2 SVGIG (reference sequence). The CDR3 coding sequence is TGTGCCTGGAATATGGGGGGGCCCACTGAAGCTTTCTTT. Its protein is CAWNMGGPTEAFF. Looking up the rest from reference TRBV30 and TRBJ1-1 gives the full variable domain: SQTIHQWPATLVQPVGSPLSLECTVEGTSNPNLYWYRQAAGRGLQLLFYSVGIGQISSEVPQNLSASRPQDRQFILSSKKLLLSDSGFYLCAWNMGGPTEAFFGQGTRLTVV.

This chain uses TRBV7-6 with TRBJ2-7; D is possibly TRBD1 or TRBD2 (5 bases each). V lost 3 bases, J lost 6 bases, and 15 bases lay in between. CDR1 is SGHVS and CDR2 is FNYEAQ in the germline V gene. The CDR3 runs to 14 residues. CDR3 in DNA: TGTGCCAGCAGCTTTGCGGCAGGGAGTCTCGAGCAGTACTTC. This codes for CASSFAAGSLEQYF.

The gene calls are TRBV7-8 and TRBJ2-3; 9 bases are a match to TRBD2. The CDR3 totals 17 residues. Germline loops: CDR1 SGHVS, CDR2 FQNEAQ. V shed 8 bases and J 4 bases; nucleotides not matched to a gene: 16. The CDR3 DNA is TGTGCCAGCCCACGGGGCGGGGGGGCTCTGTTCCCAGATACGCAGTATTTT. Its protein is CASPRGGGALFPDTQYF.

V gene TRBV30 combines with J gene TRBJ2-2; 7 bases match TRBD2. V lost 4 bases, J lost 5 bases, and 7 bases stayed unmatched. The CDR3 has 14 residues. The germline CDR1 and CDR2 sequences are GTSNPN and SVGIG (reference sequence). The CDR3, as DNA: TGTGCCTGGATAAGCGGGGTCGGAACCGGGGAGCTGTTTTTT. This sequence encodes CAWISGVGTGELFF.

V usage is TRBV9 and J usage is TRBJ2-2; D is perhaps TRBD1 or TRBD2 (5 bases each). The V gene lost 3 bases and the J gene lost 5 bases, with 14 bases spanning the gap. CDR3 size: 15 residues. Germline V gene data show CDR1 as SGDLS and CDR2 as YYNGEE. The CDR3 DNA reads as TGTGCCAGCAGCGAAAACGGGGCTGGGACCGGGGAGCTGTTTTTT. It yields the protein CASSENGAGTGELFF.

This clone was found once. The rearrangement uses TRBV9 and TRBJ2-5, with a weak D call TRBD2 (5 bases). Germline V gene sequence: CDR1 SGDLS, CDR2 YYNGEE. V was pared by 5 bases and J by 5 bases, with 16 bases between. This CDR3 is built from 14 residues. The CDR3 protein is CASSPGSGGETQYF. CDR3 nucleotides: TGTGCCAGCAGTCCTGGGTCTGGCGGGGAGACCCAGTACTTC.

The chain carries TRBV4-3 and TRBJ2-2; 7 bases map to TRBD1. V lost 4 bases and J lost 5; bases outside the gene matches: 13. The CDR3 loop spans 17 amino acids. Germline values: CDR1 LGHNA, CDR2 YSLEER. Written as DNA, the CDR3 is TGCGCCAGCAGCCCCCAGGGGGTAGGGGAAGGTACCGGGGAGCTGTTTTTT. This gives the protein CASSPQGVGEGTGELFF.

V usage is TRBV2 and J usage is TRBJ1-2; 9 nucleotides agree with TRBD1. V lost 6 bases, J lost 4 bases, and 15 bases stayed unmatched. This CDR3 spans 17 amino acids. Germline assignment: CDR1 SNHLY and CDR2 FYNNEI. The CDR3 DNA reads as TGTGCCAGCAGGACGCCTGGGGGGGACAGGGATTTCTATGGCTACACCTTC. Translating it yields CASRTPGGDRDFYGYTF.

The rearrangement uses TRBV11-2 and TRBJ2-7, with 11 positions matching TRBD2. The CDR3 is 15 amino acids. Trimming cost V 5 bases and J 2 bases; bases outside gene matches: 5. Germline loops: CDR1 SGHAT, CDR2 FQNNGV. CDR3 amino acids: CASSLLAGATYEQYF. The CDR3 nucleotides read TGTGCCAGCAGCCTACTAGCGGGGGCCACCTACGAGCAGTACTTC.

This clone is a singleton in its sample. The chain employs TRBV7-9 and TRBJ1-1; 10 positions agree with TRBD1. Germline CDR1 reads SEHNR; CDR2 reads FQNEAQ (reference sequence). With V trimmed by 4 bases and J by 4 bases, 6 bases remained unmatched. The CDR3 is made up of 15 amino acids. The CDR3 loop is CASSSHRTGGTEAFF. CDR3 coding DNA: TGTGCCAGCAGCTCCCATCGGACAGGGGGCACTGAAGCTTTCTTT.

CDR3 sequence reads: CASSEPGGSPLHF. CDR3 nucleotides: TGCGCCAGCAGTGAACCCGGGGGTTCACCCCTCCACTTT. V usage is TRBV10-2 and J usage is TRBJ1-6, with a tentative D call TRBD1 (5 bases). This CDR3 spans 13 amino acids. The V gene lost 3 bases and the J gene lost 9 bases, with 9 bases spanning the gap. Germline CDR1 WSHSY, CDR2 SAAADI.

In DNA, the CDR3 is TGTGCCAGCAGTTTAGGAGCCTACGAGCAGTACTTC. It translates to CASSLGAYEQYF. The J gene is TRBJ2-7, the V gene TRBV6-5; no definite D call. CDR3 length: 12 amino acids. The V and J ends lost 4 bases and 2 bases respectively, with 6 bases between them. Germline V CDR1 and CDR2: MNHEY, SVGAGI.

This chain connects TRBV5-5 to TRBJ2-7; no definite D call. Germline V CDR1 and CDR2: SGHKS, YYEKEE (reference sequence). The CDR3 runs 14 residues. Trimming removed 3 bases from V and 0 bases from J, with 10 bases in between. The CDR3 region is CASSSGSFSYEQYF. The CDR3 DNA is TGTGCCAGCAGCTCCGGGTCGTTCTCCTACGAGCAGTACTTC.

The rearrangement uses TRBV27 and TRBJ2-3; 8 nucleotides agree with TRBD2. From germline, CDR1 is MNHEY and CDR2 SMNVEV (reference sequence). With V trimmed by 5 bases and J by 1 base, 11 bases remained unmatched. CDR3 length: 17 residues. The chain's CDR3 is CASSPYGAGGGTDTQYF. The DNA of the CDR3 is TGTGCCAGCAGTCCCTACGGGGCGGGGGGCGGCACAGATACGCAGTATTTT.

V gene TRBV29-1 combines with J gene TRBJ2-7, with D possibly matching TRBD2 (6 bases). CDR1 is SQVTM, CDR2 ANQGSEA, per germline. The CDR3 contains 12 residues. V lost 5 bases to trimming and J lost 7 bases, with 15 bases between them. CDR3: CSVFQGGKEQYF. CDR3 sequence (DNA): TGCAGCGTTTTCCAGGGAGGTAAAGAGCAGTACTTC.

The table lists this clone with a count of one. The chain employs TRBV18 and TRBJ1-4; D may be TRBD1 (5 bases). This CDR3 region has 15 residues. The germline CDR1 and CDR2 sequences are KGHSH and LQKENI. Trimming shortened V by 3 bases and J by 3 bases, and 11 bases separated the two germline ends. The CDR3 nucleotides read TGTGCCAGCTCACCGAACAGGCCTTCTAATGAAAAACTGTTTTTT. This codes for CASSPNRPSNEKLFF.

The chain has TRBV4-3 and TRBJ1-5; D is uncertain. Trimming left V 3 bases short and J 4 bases short, with 13 bases between. This CDR3 is 15 amino acids long. The germline CDR1 and CDR2 sequences are LGHNA and YSLEER. CDR3 DNA sequence: TGCGCCAGCAGCCAGAGCCGAGGGCCGAATCAGCCCCAGCATTTT. Protein product: CASSQSRGPNQPQHF.

The rearrangement links TRBV11-2 to TRBJ2-7, with D possibly matching TRBD2 (5 bases). This CDR3 has 14 amino acids. The V gene's germline CDR1 is SGHAT and CDR2 FQNNGV. Trimming left V 5 bases short and J 2 bases short, with 13 bases between. The CDR3 bases are TGTGCCAGCAGCCTACATCACGGGGCCTACGAGCAGTACTTC. It is translated as CASSLHHGAYEQYF.

The chain joins TRBV9 to TRBJ2-7; 8 bases match TRBD1. With V trimmed by 0 bases and J by 0 bases, 5 bases remained unmatched. The CDR3 is made up of 16 amino acids. Germline CDR1 SGDLS, CDR2 YYNGEE. In DNA, the CDR3 is TGTGCCAGCAGCGTAGCTGGGGACAGGAGCTCCTACGAGCAGTACTTC. Protein product: CASSVAGDRSSYEQYF.

The gene calls are TRBV27 and TRBJ2-7; 8 bases align to TRBD1. V trimming: 2 bases; J trimming: 3 bases; junction bases outside the gene matches: 3. The length of the CDR3 is 14 residues. In germline, CDR1 is MNHEY, CDR2 SMNVEV (reference sequence). The CDR3 DNA is TGTGCCAGCAGTTTAACAGGACAGGGCTACGAGCAGTACTTC. Its translation is CASSLTGQGYEQYF.

V gene TRBV19 combines with J gene TRBJ1-6, with D unresolved. V lost 7 bases, J lost 7 bases, and 11 bases lay in between. Germline V CDR1 and CDR2: LNHDA, SQIVND (reference sequence). This CDR3 is 13 amino acids long. The CDR3 reads CASNEASNSPLHF. DNA for the CDR3: TGTGCCAGTAACGAAGCTTCGAATTCACCCCTCCACTTT.

The V gene is TRBV13, the J gene TRBJ1-2, with unresolved D. Germline V gene lookup returns CDR1 PRHDT and CDR2 FYEKMQ (reference sequence). CDR3 length: 13 amino acids. With 0 bases removed from V and 7 bases from J, the gap between germline ends came to 9 bases. DNA of the CDR3: TGTGCCAGCAGCTTAGGGTCTGGGATTGGCTACACCTTC. Translated: CASSLGSGIGYTF.

The genes are TRBV5-1 and TRBJ2-3; 13 nucleotides match TRBD2. The germline V gene has CDR1 SGHRS and CDR2 YFSETQ. The CDR3 sequence is 15 residues long. Losses at the gene ends were 4 bases for V and 7 bases for J; bases not matched to a gene: 6. The CDR3 bases are TGCGCCAGCAGCCCACTAGCGGGGGGGCACAATACGCAGTATTTT. Protein: CASSPLAGGHNTQYF.

The V and J genes are TRBV4-3 and TRBJ1-5, with unresolved D. This CDR3 spans 16 amino acids. The V gene lost 0 bases and the J gene lost 5 bases, with 14 bases spanning the gap. CDR1 and CDR2 (germline): LGHNA, YSLEER. CDR3 coding DNA: TGCGCCAGCAGCCAAGATTGGCCGGCGGGTCATCAGCCCCAGCATTTT. Its protein product is CASSQDWPAGHQPQHF.